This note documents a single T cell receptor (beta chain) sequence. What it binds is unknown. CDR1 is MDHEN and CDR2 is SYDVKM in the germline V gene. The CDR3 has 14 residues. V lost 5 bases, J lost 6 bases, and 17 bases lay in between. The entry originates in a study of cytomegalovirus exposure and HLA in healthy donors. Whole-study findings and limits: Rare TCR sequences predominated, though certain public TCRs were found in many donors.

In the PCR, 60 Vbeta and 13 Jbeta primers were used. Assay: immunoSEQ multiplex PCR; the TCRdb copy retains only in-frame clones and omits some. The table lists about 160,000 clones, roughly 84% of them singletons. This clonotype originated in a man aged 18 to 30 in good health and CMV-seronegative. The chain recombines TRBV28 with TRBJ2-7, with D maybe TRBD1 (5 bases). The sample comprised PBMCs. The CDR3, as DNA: TGTGCCAGCAGTAGTAACCCACAAAGGGGCGAGCAGTACTTC. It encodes CASSSNPQRGEQYF. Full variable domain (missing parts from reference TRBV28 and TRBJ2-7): DVKVTQSSRYLVKRTGEKVFLECVQDMDHENMFWYRQDPGLGLRLIYFSYDVKMKEKGDIPEGYSVSREKKERFSLILESASTNQTSMYLCASSSNPQRGEQYFGPGTRLTVT.